These 7 T cell receptor beta chains were all obtained from the same sample, sequenced in a study of identifying expanded T cells in peripheral blood. The data were produced by immunoSEQ multiplex PCR, yet TCRdb's version contains in-frame clones alone and is incomplete. Counted here are about 52,000 clones, roughly 82% occurring once; the ten biggest clones make up approximately 14%. Material for sequencing was blood. These receptors all stem from a person between 18 and 69 years old in good health.

The chain carries TRBV4-1 and TRBJ2-7; D might be TRBD2 (6 bases). Trimming removed 0 bases from V and 4 bases from J, with 10 bases in between. Germline assignment: CDR1 MGHRA and CDR2 YSYEKL. This CDR3 spans 14 amino acids. DNA for the CDR3: TGCGCCAGCAGCCAAGATTCACTAGCATACGAGCAGTACTTC. This translates into CASSQDSLAYEQYF.

The genes are TRBV4-2 and TRBJ2-1; 9 bases align to TRBD2. V shed 10 bases and J 0 bases; nucleotides not matched to a gene: 16. The CDR3 covers 18 residues. CDR1 is LGHNA and CDR2 is YNFKEQ in the germline V gene. The CDR3 protein is CATEIRASGASSYNEQFF. The CDR3 DNA reads as TGTGCCACCGAAATTCGGGCTAGCGGGGCGAGCTCCTACAATGAGCAGTTCTTC.

The rearrangement uses TRBV7-8 and TRBJ2-1; 11 bases are shared with TRBD2. This CDR3 contains 15 residues. The ends lost 5 bases at V and 6 bases at J; junction bases unmatched: 6. Per the germline V gene, CDR1 is SGHVS and CDR2 is FQNEAQ. The DNA of the CDR3 is TGTGCCAGCAGCCTGGGACTAGCGGTCGTCAATGAGCAGTTCTTC. Its translation: CASSLGLAVVNEQFF.

This clone has a single count. The rearrangement links TRBV5-8 to TRBJ2-7, with 11 bases aligning to TRBD1. The germline V gene encodes CDR1 SGHTS and CDR2 YDEGEE. The CDR3 is made up of 14 amino acids. J lost 3 bases, V lost 4 bases, and 3 bases had no gene match. DNA of the CDR3: TGTGCCAGCAGCGTGGGACAGGGGGACTACGAGCAGTACGTC. Amino acids: CASSVGQGDYEQYV.

The V gene is TRBV7-9, the J gene TRBJ1-2; TRBD1 agrees at 7 bases. The CDR3 sequence is 14 residues long. The germline gives CDR1 SEHNR, CDR2 FQNEAQ (reference sequence). Losses at the gene ends were 1 base for V and 3 bases for J; bases not matched to a gene: 2. In DNA, the CDR3 is TGTGCCAGCAGCTTAGGCACAGGGGACTATGGCTACACCTTC. Protein product: CASSLGTGDYGYTF.

This clone showed up just a few times. J is TRBJ1-3 and V is TRBV2; D is perhaps TRBD1 (6 bases). Between the trimmed V and J ends, which lost 1 base and 2 bases, there was a span of 12 bases. The germline gives CDR1 SNHLY, CDR2 FYNNEI. This CDR3 comprises 16 residues. CDR3 DNA: TGTGCCAGCAGTGAAGACAGGGTGATTGCTGGAAACACCATATATTTT. This encodes CASSEDRVIAGNTIYF.

The rearrangement joins TRBV5-1 to TRBJ2-2, with TRBD1 matching 7 bases. The junction had 2 bases not matched to a gene; V was cut back by 0 bases and J by 0 bases. CDR1 and CDR2 from the germline V gene are SGHRS and YFSETQ. There are 16 residues in the CDR3. The CDR3 DNA follows: TGCGCCAGCAGCTTGGTGGGGACAGCGAACACCGGGGAGCTGTTTTTT. It translates to CASSLVGTANTGELFF.